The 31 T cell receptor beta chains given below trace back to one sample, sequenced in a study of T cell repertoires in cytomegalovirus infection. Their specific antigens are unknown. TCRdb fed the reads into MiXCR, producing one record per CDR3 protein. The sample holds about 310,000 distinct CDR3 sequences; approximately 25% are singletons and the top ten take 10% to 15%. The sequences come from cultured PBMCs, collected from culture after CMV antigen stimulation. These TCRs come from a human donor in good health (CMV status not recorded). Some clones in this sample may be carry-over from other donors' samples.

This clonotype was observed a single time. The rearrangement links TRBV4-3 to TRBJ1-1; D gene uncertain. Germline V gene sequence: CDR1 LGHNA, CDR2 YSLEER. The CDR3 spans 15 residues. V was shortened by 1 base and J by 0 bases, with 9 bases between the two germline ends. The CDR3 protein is CASSQGPGLNTEAFF. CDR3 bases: TGCGCCAGCAGCCAAGGCCCAGGACTGAACACTGAAGCTTTCTTT.

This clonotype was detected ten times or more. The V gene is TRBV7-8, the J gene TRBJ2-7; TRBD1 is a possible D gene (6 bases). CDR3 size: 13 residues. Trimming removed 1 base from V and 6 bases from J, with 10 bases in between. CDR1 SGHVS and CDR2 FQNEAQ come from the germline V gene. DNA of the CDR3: TGTGCCAGCAGCTTAGAGCAGGGGACCGAGCAGTACTTC. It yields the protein CASSLEQGTEQYF.

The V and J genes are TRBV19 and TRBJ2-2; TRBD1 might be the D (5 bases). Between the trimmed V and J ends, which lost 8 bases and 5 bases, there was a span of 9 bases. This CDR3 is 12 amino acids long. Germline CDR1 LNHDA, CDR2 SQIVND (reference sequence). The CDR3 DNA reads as TGTGCCAGTGGCCAGGGTACCGGGGAGCTGTTTTTT. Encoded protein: CASGQGTGELFF.

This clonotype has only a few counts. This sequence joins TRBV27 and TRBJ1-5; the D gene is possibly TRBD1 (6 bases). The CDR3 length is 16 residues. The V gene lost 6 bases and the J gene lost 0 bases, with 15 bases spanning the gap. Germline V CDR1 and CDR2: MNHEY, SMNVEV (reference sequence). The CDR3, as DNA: TGTGCCAGCAGGCCAACAGGGAGGAATAGCAATCAGCCCCAGCATTTT. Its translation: CASRPTGRNSNQPQHF.

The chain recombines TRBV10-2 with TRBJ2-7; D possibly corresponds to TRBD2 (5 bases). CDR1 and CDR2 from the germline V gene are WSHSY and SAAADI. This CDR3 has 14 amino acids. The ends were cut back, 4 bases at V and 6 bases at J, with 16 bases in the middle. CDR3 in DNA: TGCGCCAGCAGTGTAAGCGGACTCCCTAGCGAGCAGTACGTC. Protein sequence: CASSVSGLPSEQYV.

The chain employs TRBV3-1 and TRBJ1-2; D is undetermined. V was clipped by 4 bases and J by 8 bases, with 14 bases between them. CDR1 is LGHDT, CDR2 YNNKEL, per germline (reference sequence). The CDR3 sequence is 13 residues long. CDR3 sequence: CASSPQEQRGYTF. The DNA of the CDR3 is TGTGCCAGCAGCCCGCAGGAGCAGAGGGGCTACACCTTC. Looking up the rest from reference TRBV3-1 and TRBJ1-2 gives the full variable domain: DTAVSQTPKYLVTQMGNDKSIKCEQNLGHDTMYWYKQDSKKFLKIMFSYNNKELIINETVPNRFSPKSPDKAHLNLHINSLELGDSAVYFCASSPQEQRGYTFGSGTRLTVV.

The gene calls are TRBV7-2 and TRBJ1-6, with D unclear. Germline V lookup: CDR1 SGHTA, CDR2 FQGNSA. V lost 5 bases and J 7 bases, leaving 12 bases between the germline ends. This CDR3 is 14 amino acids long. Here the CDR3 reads CASSEGGKNSPLHF. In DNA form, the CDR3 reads TGTGCCAGCAGCGAGGGTGGTAAAAATTCACCCCTCCACTTT.

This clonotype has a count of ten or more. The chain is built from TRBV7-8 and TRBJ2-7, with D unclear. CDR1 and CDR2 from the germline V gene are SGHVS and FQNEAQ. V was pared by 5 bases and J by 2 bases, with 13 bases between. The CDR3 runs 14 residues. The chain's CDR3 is CASSARVYPYEQYV. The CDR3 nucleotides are TGTGCCAGCAGCGCCCGGGTGTACCCCTACGAGCAGTACGTC.

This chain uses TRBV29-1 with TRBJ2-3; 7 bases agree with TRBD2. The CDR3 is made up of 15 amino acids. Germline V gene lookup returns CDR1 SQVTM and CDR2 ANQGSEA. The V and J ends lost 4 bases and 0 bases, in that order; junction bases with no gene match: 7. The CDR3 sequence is CSVVGSAGSTDTQYF. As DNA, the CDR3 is TGCAGCGTTGTCGGTTCAGCGGGAAGCACAGATACGCAGTATTTT.

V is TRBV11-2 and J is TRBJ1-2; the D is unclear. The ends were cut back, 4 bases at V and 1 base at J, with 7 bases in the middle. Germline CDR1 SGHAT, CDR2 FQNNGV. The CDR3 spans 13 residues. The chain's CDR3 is CASSSDGNYGYTF. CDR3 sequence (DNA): TGTGCCAGCAGCTCAGACGGTAACTATGGCTACACCTTC. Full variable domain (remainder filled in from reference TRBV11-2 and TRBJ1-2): EAGVAQSPRYKIIEKRQSVAFWCNPISGHATLYWYQQILGQGPKLLIQFQNNGVVDDSQLPKDRFSAERLKGVDSTLKIQPAKLEDSAVYLCASSSDGNYGYTFGSGTRLTVV.

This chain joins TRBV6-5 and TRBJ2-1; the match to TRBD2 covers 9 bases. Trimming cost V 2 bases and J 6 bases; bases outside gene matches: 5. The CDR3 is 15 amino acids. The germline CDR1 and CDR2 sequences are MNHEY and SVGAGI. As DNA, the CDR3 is TGTGCCAGCAGTTACCGCGGGAGGGGGGCCAATGAGCAGTTCTTC. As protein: CASSYRGRGANEQFF.

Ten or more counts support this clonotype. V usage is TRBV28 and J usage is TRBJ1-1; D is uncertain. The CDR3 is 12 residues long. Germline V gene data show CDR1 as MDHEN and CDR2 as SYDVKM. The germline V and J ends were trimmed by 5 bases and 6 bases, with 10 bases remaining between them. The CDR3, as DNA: TGTGCCAGCAGTGCGGGTAACGCTGAAGCTTTCTTT. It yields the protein CASSAGNAEAFF.

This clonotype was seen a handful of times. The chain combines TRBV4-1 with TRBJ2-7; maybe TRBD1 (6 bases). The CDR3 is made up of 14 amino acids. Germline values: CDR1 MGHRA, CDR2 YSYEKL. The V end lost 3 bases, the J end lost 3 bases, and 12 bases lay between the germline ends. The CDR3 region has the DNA TGCGCCAGCAGCCACGTCGGGACATACTACGAGCAGTACGTC. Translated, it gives CASSHVGTYYEQYV.

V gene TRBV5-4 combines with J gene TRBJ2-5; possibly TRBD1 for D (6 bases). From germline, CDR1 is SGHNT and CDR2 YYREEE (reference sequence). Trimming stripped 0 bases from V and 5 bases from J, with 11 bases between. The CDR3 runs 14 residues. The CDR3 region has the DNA TGTGCCAGCAGCTTGGTCGGGACACCTGAGACCCAGTACTTC. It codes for CASSLVGTPETQYF.

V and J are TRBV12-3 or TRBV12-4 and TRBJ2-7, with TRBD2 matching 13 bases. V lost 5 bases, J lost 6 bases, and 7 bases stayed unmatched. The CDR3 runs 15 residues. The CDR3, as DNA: TGTGCCAGCAGTCCAGGGACTAGCGGGACGTCCGAGCAGTACGTC. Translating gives CASSPGTSGTSEQYV.

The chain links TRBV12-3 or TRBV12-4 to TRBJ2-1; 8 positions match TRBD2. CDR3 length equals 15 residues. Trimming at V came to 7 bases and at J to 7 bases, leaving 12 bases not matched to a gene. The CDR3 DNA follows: TGTGCCAGCACCAACGGACTAGCAGATGGGAATGAGCAGTTCTTC. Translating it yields CASTNGLADGNEQFF.

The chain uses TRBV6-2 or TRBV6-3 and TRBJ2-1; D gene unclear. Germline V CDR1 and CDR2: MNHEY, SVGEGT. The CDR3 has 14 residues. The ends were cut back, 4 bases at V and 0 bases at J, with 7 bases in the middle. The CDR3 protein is CASSSRSSYNEQFF. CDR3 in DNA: TGTGCCAGCAGTTCCCGAAGCTCCTACAATGAGCAGTTCTTC.

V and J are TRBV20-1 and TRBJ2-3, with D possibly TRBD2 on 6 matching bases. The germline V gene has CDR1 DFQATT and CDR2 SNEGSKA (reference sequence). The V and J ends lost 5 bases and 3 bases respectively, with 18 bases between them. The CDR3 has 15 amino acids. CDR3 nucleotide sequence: TGCAGTGCTGCCTCCCGGGAGACTGGAACAGATACGCAGTATTTT. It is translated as CSAASRETGTDTQYF.

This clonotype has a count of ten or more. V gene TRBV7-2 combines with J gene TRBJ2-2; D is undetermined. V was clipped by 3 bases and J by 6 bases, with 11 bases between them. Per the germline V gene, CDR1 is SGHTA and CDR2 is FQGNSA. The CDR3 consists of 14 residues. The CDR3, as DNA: TGTGCCAGCAGCTTTCTCCTAGATCCCGGGGAGCTGTTTTTT. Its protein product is CASSFLLDPGELFF.

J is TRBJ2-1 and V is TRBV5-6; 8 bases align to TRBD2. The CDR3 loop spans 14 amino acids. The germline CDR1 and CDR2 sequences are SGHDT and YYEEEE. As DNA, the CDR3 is TGTAAGCGGCGGGAGGACAATCCATACAATGAGCAGTTCTTC. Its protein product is CKRREDNPYNEQFF.

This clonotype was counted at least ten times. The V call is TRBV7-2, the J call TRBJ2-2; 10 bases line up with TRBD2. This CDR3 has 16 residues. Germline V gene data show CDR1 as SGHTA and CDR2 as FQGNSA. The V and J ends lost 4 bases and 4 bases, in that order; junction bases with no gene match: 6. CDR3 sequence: CASSSGLAIGTGELFF. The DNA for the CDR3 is TGTGCCAGCAGCTCGGGACTAGCGATCGGCACCGGGGAGCTGTTTTTT.

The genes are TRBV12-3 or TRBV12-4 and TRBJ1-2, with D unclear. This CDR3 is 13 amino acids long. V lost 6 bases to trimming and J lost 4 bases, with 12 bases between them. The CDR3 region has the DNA TGTGCCAGCAGCTCCTCCTGGGCCTATGGCTACACCTTC. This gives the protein CASSSSWAYGYTF.

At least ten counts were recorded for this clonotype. The CDR3 coding sequence is TGTGCCAGCAGCCCAGAGGTATTAGCGGGAGGGTTTATCAGGAACACAGATACGCAGTATTTT. It translates to CASSPEVLAGGFIRNTDTQYF. The chain joins TRBV11-2 to TRBJ2-3; the match to TRBD2 covers 11 bases. The CDR3 sequence is 21 residues long. Germline-derived CDR1 and CDR2 are SGHAT and FQNNGV. Losses at the gene ends were 5 bases for V and 2 bases for J; bases not matched to a gene: 21.

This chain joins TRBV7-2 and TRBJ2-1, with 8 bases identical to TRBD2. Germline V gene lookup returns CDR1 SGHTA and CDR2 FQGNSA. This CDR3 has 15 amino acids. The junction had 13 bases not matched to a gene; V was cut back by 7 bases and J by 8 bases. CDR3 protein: CASTPSSGRADEQFF. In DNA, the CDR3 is TGTGCCAGCACCCCCTCGAGCGGGAGAGCCGATGAGCAGTTCTTC. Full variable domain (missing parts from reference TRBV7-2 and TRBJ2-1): GAGVSQSPSNKVTEKGKDVELRCDPISGHTALYWYRQSLGQGLEFLIYFQGNSAPDKSGLPSDRFSAERTGGSVSTLTIQRTQQEDSAVYLCASTPSSGRADEQFFGPGTRLTVL.

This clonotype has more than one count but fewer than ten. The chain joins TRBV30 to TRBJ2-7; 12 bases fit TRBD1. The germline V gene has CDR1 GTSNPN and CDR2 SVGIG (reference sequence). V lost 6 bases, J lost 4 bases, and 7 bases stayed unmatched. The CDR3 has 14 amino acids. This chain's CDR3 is CACIRDRGLYEQYF. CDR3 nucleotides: TGTGCCTGTATCCGGGACAGGGGGCTGTACGAGCAGTACTTC.

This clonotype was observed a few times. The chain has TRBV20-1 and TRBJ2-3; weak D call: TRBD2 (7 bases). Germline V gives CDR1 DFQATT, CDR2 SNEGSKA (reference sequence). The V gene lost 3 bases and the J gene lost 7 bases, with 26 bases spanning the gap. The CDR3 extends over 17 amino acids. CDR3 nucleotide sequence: TGCAGTGCTAGTAGGGGGAGGGCCCTCGTAGCACGCAATACGCAGTATTTT. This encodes CSASRGRALVARNTQYF.

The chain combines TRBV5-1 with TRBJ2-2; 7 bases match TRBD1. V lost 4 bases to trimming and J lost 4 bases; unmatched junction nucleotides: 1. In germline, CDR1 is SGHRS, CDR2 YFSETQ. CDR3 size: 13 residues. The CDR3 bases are TGCGCCAGCAGCACAGGGGTCACCGGGGAGCTGTTTTTT. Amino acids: CASSTGVTGELFF.

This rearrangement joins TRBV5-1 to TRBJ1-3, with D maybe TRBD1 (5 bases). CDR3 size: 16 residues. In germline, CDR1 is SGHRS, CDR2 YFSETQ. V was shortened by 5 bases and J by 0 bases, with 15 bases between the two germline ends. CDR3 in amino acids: CASRSDTSFSGNTIYF. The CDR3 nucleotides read TGCGCCAGCAGATCGGACACTAGCTTCTCTGGAAACACCATATATTTT.

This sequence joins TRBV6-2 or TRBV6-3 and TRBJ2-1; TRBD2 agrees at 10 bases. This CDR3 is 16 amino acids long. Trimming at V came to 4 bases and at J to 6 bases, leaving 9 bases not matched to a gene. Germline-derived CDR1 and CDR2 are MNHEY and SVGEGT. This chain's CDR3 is CASSSTLAGVINEQFF. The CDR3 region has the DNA TGTGCCAGCAGTTCTACCCTAGCGGGAGTAATCAATGAGCAGTTCTTC.

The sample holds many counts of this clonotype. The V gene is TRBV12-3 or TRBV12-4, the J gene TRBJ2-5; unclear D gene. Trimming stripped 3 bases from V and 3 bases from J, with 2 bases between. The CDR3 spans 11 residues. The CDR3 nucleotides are TGTGCCAGCAGTTTCGAAGAGACCCAGTACTTC. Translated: CASSFEETQYF.

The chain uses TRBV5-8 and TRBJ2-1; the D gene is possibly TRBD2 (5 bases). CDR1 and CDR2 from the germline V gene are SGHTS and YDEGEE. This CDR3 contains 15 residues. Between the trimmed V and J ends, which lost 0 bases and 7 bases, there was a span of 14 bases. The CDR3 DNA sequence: TGTGCCAGCAGCTTGGTGGTGGGAGTGGCGAATGAGCAGTTCTTC. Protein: CASSLVVGVANEQFF. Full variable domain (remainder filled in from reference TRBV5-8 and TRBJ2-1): EAGVTQSPTHLIKTRGQQATLRCSPISGHTSVYWYQQALGLGLQFLLWYDEGEERNRGNFPPRFSGRQFPNYSSELNVNALELEDSALYLCASSLVVGVANEQFFGPGTRLTVL.